This T cell receptor (beta chain) appears in the sequencing data of a study of tumor-infiltrating lymphocytes in primary liver carcinoma. TCR beta cDNA was made from 400 to 600 ng total RNA with a constant-region primer. Three-round nested multiplex PCR performed with slightly modified ARM-PCR produced the TCR beta libraries. In the first two PCR rounds, TRBV1-TRBV30 forward primers were paired with a C-beta reverse primer, and each round lasted about 9 cycles. MiXCR, applied by TCRdb to the multiplex PCR reads, yields one record per CDR3 protein. Found here are approximately 74,000 distinct CDR3 sequences, 70% to 80% of them singletons; the top ten hold around 13%. This CDR3 comprises 15 residues. CDR1 and CDR2 (germline): SGHAT, FQDESV (reference sequence). Whole-study findings and limits: Tumor samples exhibited a significantly greater top-250-clone fraction than blood samples (p = 0.039). Tumor region pairs overlapped more than did tumor-adjacent and tumor-blood pairs. Present in all five tumor regions were only about 8-24% of the top clones.

In regard to this clonotype: The antigen is unknown. A read error is likely, as this CDR3 ends without the conserved phenylalanine or tryptophan.

Scientists recovered RNA and DNA together from around 20-30 mg of unsorted bulk tissue. Histology found more than 75% viable tumor cells per sample. Source material: liver tumor tissue from sampling region 4. Indicated subset: tumor region T4, right-lateral pole. The TCR was taken from a woman aged 55-69 years with primary liver carcinoma and hepatitis B virus infection. This chain joins TRBV11-1 and TRBJ2-7, with D perhaps matching TRBD1 or TRBD2 (6 bases each). CDR3 region: CAISPRTAGLREQYS. The DNA of the CDR3 is TGCGCCATCAGCCCTCGGACAGCAGGACTACGCGAGCAGTACTCC.